Below, 15 T cell receptor beta chains from the same sample are listed, as sequenced in a study of graft-versus-host responses after intestinal transplantation. Their cognate antigens are unknown. Method: immunoSEQ multiplex PCR; TCRdb's copy keeps in-frame clones and lacks some. Among 90,000 to 150,000 clones, about 93% were seen once, and the ten largest hold over 0.1%. The sample was unstimulated CD4+ T cells sorted from spleen or lymph node cells, taken before intestinal transplant. The receptors shown here come from a human donor who received an intestinal transplant.

The CDR3 reads CASSEPGQGGLNEQFF. The DNA of the CDR3 is TGTGCCAGCAGTGAACCGGGACAGGGGGGGTTGAATGAGCAGTTCTTC. The genes are TRBV25-1 and TRBJ2-1; 11 positions agree with TRBD1. The CDR3 loop spans 16 amino acids. The V segment lost 2 bases and the J segment 7 bases; nucleotides outside the gene matches: 7. From germline, CDR1 is MGHDK and CDR2 SYGVNS.

This chain links TRBV7-8 with TRBJ2-1; D is possibly TRBD2 (5 bases). Germline CDR1 reads SGHVS; CDR2 reads FQNEAQ. Trimming shortened V by 5 bases and J by 1 base, and 21 bases separated the two germline ends. The CDR3 spans 18 residues. CDR3 amino acids: CASSRVKRAWGSYNEQFF. Written as DNA, the CDR3 is TGTGCCAGCAGCAGAGTCAAGAGGGCATGGGGATCCTACAATGAGCAGTTCTTC. Full variable domain (remainder filled in from reference TRBV7-8 and TRBJ2-1): GAGVSQSPRYKVAKRGQDVALRCDPISGHVSLFWYQQALGQGPEFLTYFQNEAQLDKSGLPSDRFFAERPEGSVSTLKIQRTQQEDSAVYLCASSRVKRAWGSYNEQFFGPGTRLTVL.

The chain recombines TRBV9 with TRBJ1-3, with a tentative D call TRBD1 (5 bases). CDR1 SGDLS and CDR2 YYNGEE come from the germline V gene. The CDR3 loop spans 15 amino acids. V lost 2 bases and J lost 2, with 11 bases in between. The CDR3 bases are TGTGCCAGCAGCGTTGACCGGGGCGCTGGAAACACCATATATTTT. Amino acid sequence: CASSVDRGAGNTIYF.

DNA for the CDR3: TGTGCCAGCAGCGTGGACAGAACGGAAAAACTGTTTTTT. It specifies CASSVDRTEKLFF. The chain links TRBV5-4 to TRBJ1-4, with D tentatively TRBD1 (6 bases). This CDR3 spans 13 amino acids. Germline CDR1 and CDR2: SGHNT and YYREEE (reference sequence). Trimming cost V 4 bases and J 8 bases, with 12 bases left between them.

The V and J genes are TRBV7-9 and TRBJ2-2; 10 bases fit TRBD2. Unmatched junction bases numbered 7, after V lost 5 bases and J lost 4 bases. The CDR3 totals 16 residues. Germline CDR1 is SEHNR and CDR2 is FQNEAQ (reference sequence). The CDR3 reads CASSHTSGISTGELFF. CDR3 bases: TGTGCCAGCAGCCATACTAGCGGGATATCCACCGGGGAGCTGTTTTTT. Full variable domain (rest looked up from reference TRBV7-9 and TRBJ2-2): DTGVSQNPRHKITKRGQNVTFRCDPISEHNRLYWYRQTLGQGPEFLTYFQNEAQLEKSRLLSDRFSAERPKGSFSTLEIQRTEQGDSAMYLCASSHTSGISTGELFFGEGSRLTVL.

This clone was seen a single time. This chain links TRBV19 with TRBJ2-7; D is uncertain. Looked up from germline, CDR1 is LNHDA and CDR2 is SQIVND (reference sequence). This CDR3 region has 13 residues. Trimming pared 5 bases from V and 5 bases from J, leaving 13 bases between. CDR3 protein: CASSLSELNEQYF. CDR3 DNA sequence: TGTGCCAGTAGTTTGAGCGAATTGAACGAGCAGTACTTC.

The chain carries TRBV19 and TRBJ1-5, with 8 nucleotides matching TRBD1. J gave up 2 bases and V 1 base, and 7 bases lay outside the gene matches. The CDR3 runs to 17 residues. Per the germline V gene, CDR1 is LNHDA and CDR2 is SQIVND (reference sequence). The chain's CDR3 is CASSIAGQGSGNQPQHF. The CDR3 nucleotides are TGTGCCAGTAGTATAGCCGGACAGGGCAGTGGCAATCAGCCCCAGCATTTT.

V usage is TRBV15 and J usage is TRBJ1-4; TRBD1 is a possible D gene (6 bases). This CDR3 region has 12 residues. The V gene's germline CDR1 is LNHNV and CDR2 YYDKDF (reference sequence). V lost 0 bases to trimming and J lost 14 bases, with 10 bases between them. CDR3 nucleotides: TGTGCCACCAGCAGAGATACAGGGCAGCTGTTTTTT. Residues: CATSRDTGQLFF.

This chain's CDR3 is CASSQSLVADTQYF. The CDR3 DNA reads as TGCGCCAGCAGCCAGAGCCTAGTCGCAGATACGCAGTATTTT. V is TRBV5-1 and J is TRBJ2-3; D uncertain. CDR1 is SGHRS and CDR2 is YFSETQ in the germline V gene. V was pared by 4 bases and J by 4 bases, with 13 bases between. The CDR3 spans 14 residues. Variable domain in full (rest from reference TRBV5-1 and TRBJ2-3): KAGVTQTPRYLIKTRGQQVTLSCSPISGHRSVSWYQQTPGQGLQFLFEYFSETQRNKGNFPGRFSGRQFSNSRSEMNVSTLELGDSALYLCASSQSLVADTQYFGPGTRLTVL.

This clone was observed once. V gene TRBV30 combines with J gene TRBJ2-5; no clear D gene. Deletions cut 2 bases from V and 1 base from J, with 5 bases between. Germline CDR1 and CDR2: GTSNPN and SVGIG (reference sequence). The CDR3 runs to 12 residues. This chain's CDR3 is CAWSPAQETQYF. In DNA, the CDR3 is TGTGCCTGGAGTCCGGCCCAAGAGACCCAGTACTTC.

The V call is TRBV6-5, the J call TRBJ1-1; a weak D match, TRBD1 (5 bases). The length of the CDR3 is 15 residues. Germline V CDR1 and CDR2: MNHEY, SVGAGI. The V end lost 0 bases, the J end lost 5 bases, and 13 bases lay between the germline ends. The CDR3 DNA sequence: TGTGCCAGCAGTTACTCTGGCGGGGGAGGAACTGAAGCTTTCTTT. It translates to CASSYSGGGGTEAFF.

The chain couples TRBV15 to TRBJ2-7, with D tentatively TRBD1 (5 bases). Germline V gene lookup returns CDR1 LNHNV and CDR2 YYDKDF (reference sequence). This CDR3 is 13 amino acids long. Trimming cost V 0 bases and J 6 bases, with 9 bases left between them. CDR3 region: CATSRDLGAEQYF. In nucleotides, the CDR3 is TGTGCCACCAGCAGAGATCTAGGGGCCGAGCAGTACTTC. The whole variable domain, filled in from reference TRBV15 and TRBJ2-7, reads DAMVIQNPRYQVTQFGKPVTLSCSQTLNHNVMYWYQQKSSQAPKLLFHYYDKDFNNEADTPDNFQSRRPNTSFCFLDIRSPGLGDTAMYLCATSRDLGAEQYFGPGTRLTVT.

This rearrangement joins TRBV6-5 to TRBJ1-1; TRBD1 might be the D (5 bases). The CDR3 has 14 residues. Germline V gene sequence: CDR1 MNHEY, CDR2 SVGAGI. V lost 6 bases to trimming and J lost 7 bases, with 18 bases between them. CDR3 in DNA: TGTGCCAGCAGATTAGATGTATGGGGCGGTGAAGCTTTCTTT. Protein product: CASRLDVWGGEAFF.

The V and J genes are TRBV19 and TRBJ1-1; TRBD1 aligns across 7 bases. Germline V gene data show CDR1 as LNHDA and CDR2 as SQIVND (reference sequence). After removal of 7 bases from V and 4 bases from J, the junction contained 6 bases not matched to a gene. The CDR3 runs 13 residues. Here the CDR3 reads CASTKTGSTEAFF. In nucleotides, the CDR3 is TGTGCCAGTACTAAGACAGGGAGCACTGAAGCTTTCTTT.

J is TRBJ2-1 and V is TRBV6-5; D is perhaps TRBD2 (5 bases). The CDR3 totals 13 residues. From germline, CDR1 is MNHEY and CDR2 SVGAGI. Trimming removed 7 bases at V and 2 bases at J, with 9 bases between. CDR3 amino acids: CASKSGPYNEQFF. In nucleotides, the CDR3 is TGTGCCAGCAAAAGCGGACCCTACAATGAGCAGTTCTTC.